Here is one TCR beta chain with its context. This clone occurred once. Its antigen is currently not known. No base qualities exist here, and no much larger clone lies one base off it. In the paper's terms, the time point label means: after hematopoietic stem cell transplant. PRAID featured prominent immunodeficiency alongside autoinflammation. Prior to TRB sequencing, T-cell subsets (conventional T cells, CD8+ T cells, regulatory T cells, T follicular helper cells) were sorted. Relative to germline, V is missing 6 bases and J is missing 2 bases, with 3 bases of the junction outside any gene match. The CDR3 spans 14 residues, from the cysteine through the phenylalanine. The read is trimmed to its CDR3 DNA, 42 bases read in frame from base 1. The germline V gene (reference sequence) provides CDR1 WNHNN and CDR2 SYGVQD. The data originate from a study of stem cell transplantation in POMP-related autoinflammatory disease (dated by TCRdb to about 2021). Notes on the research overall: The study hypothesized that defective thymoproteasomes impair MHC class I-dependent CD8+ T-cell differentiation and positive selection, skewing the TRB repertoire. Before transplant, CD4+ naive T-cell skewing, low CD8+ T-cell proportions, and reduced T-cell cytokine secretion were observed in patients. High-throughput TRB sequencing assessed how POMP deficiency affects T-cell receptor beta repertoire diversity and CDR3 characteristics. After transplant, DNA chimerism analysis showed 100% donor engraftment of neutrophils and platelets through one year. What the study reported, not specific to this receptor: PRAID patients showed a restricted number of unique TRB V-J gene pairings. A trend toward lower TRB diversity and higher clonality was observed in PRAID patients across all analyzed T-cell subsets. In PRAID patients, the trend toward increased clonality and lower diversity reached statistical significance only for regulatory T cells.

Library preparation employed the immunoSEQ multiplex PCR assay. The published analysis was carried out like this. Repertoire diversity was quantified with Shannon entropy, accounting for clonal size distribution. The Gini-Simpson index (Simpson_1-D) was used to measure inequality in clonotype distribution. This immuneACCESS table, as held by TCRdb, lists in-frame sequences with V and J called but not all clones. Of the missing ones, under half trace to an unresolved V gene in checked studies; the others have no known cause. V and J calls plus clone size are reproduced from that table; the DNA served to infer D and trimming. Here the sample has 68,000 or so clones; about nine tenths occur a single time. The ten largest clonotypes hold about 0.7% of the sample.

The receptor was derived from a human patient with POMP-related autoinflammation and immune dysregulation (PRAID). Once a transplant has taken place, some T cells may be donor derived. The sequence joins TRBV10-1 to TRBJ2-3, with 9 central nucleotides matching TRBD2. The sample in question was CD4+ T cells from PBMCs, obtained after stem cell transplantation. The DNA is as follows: TGCGCCAGCAGAAGCGGGGGGAACACAGATACGCAGTATTTT. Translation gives CASRSGGNTDTQYF.